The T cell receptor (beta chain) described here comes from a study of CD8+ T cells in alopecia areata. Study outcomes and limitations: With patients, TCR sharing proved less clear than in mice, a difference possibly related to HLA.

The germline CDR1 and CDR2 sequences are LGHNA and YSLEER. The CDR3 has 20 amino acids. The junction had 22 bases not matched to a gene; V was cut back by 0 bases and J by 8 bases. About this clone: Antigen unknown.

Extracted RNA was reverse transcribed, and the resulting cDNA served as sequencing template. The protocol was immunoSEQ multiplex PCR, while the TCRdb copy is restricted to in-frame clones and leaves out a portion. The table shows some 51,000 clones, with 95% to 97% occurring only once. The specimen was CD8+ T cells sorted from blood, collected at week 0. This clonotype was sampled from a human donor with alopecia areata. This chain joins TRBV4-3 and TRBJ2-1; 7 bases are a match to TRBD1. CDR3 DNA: TGCGCCAGCAGCCAAGAAGGCCCCTTTCGGACAGGCGGTCCTTCGGATGAGCAGTTCTTC. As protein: CASSQEGPFRTGGPSDEQFF.